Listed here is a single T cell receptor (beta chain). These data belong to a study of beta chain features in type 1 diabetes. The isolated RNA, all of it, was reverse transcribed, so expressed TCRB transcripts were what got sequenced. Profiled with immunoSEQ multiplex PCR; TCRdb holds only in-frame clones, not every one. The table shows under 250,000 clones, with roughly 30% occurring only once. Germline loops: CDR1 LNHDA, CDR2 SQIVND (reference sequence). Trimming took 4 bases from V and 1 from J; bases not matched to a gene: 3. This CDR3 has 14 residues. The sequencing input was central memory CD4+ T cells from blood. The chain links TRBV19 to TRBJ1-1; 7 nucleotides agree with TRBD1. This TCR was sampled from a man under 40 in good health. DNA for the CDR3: TGTGCCAGTAGTAAGGGACAGTCGAACACTGAAGCTTTCTTT. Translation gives CASSKGQSNTEAFF.